The clone carrying this T cell receptor beta chain has just one count. The data were taken from a study of Ad26.COV2.S vaccination and SARS-CoV-2 variants. Method: immunoSEQ multiplex PCR; TCRdb's copy keeps in-frame clones and lacks some. The table lists 410,000 or so clones, 90% of them singletons, with more than 10% in the top ten. Specified treatment: around 19 received Ad26.COV2.S at low or high dose, single or two shots; roughly 5 received placebo; per-sample allocation not given. Sample collection was performed on day 63 after the first vaccine or placebo injection. Based in Boston, the donor was an adult of 18-55 years. Trimming removed 0 bases at V and 0 bases at J, with 9 bases between. Germline-derived CDR1 and CDR2 are LGHNA and YSLEER. CDR3 length equals 16 residues.

This chain joins TRBV4-3 and TRBJ2-1; D remains unclear. This specimen consisted of peripheral blood, obtained in a trial of Ad26.COV2.S vaccine versus placebo. The sequence was obtained from a person aged 18 to 59 who received the Ad26.COV2.S COVID-19 vaccine or a placebo. CDR3 in amino acids: CASSQELGGSYNEQFF. CDR3 nucleotide sequence: TGCGCCAGCAGCCAAGAGCTTGGTGGCTCCTACAATGAGCAGTTCTTC.